The clone carrying this TCR beta chain is medium-sized (0.01 to 0.1%). The germline V and J ends were trimmed by 4 bases and 3 bases, with 12 bases remaining between them. CDR3 size: 14 residues. Germline V gene lookup returns CDR1 LGHNA and CDR2 YSLEER. The data belong to a study of technical replicates of blood from a few donors. Using immunoSEQ multiplex PCR, the repertoire was profiled, and TCRdb retains in-frame clones only, with some absent. The sample yields 62,000 or so clones, around nine tenths seen once. The sequenced material came from PBMCs. The source of this sequence is a human donor in good health. Some clones in this sample may be carry-over from other donors' samples. This sequence joins TRBV4-3 and TRBJ1-1; D not certain. CDR3 loop: CASSRNRPYTEAFF. CDR3 nucleotides: TGCGCCAGCAGCCGAAACAGACCCTACACTGAAGCTTTCTTT.